The next 5 T cell receptor beta chains were all read from a single sample in a study of CD8 T cells in Susac syndrome. Random hexamers served to reverse transcribe roughly 0.45 to 1 ug RNA. TCRdb reprocessed the immunoSEQ multiplex PCR reads with MiXCR, giving one entry per CDR3 protein. The sample comprises around 190,000 distinct CDR3 sequences, roughly 95% of which are singletons, and around 0.11% rests with the top ten. Sample: CD4+ T cells from PBMCs. The receptor set was obtained from a human donor in good health.

V gene TRBV30 combines with J gene TRBJ1-5; the D is unclear. V lost 3 bases and J lost 7, with 13 bases in between. CDR1 and CDR2 (germline): GTSNPN, SVGIG (reference sequence). CDR3 length: 13 residues. Here the CDR3 reads CAWSWWLGQPQHF. CDR3 coding DNA: TGTGCCTGGAGCTGGTGGCTCGGACAGCCCCAGCATTTT.

The sample holds a few counts of this clonotype. This chain connects TRBV6-2 or TRBV6-3 to TRBJ2-5; no reliable D call. CDR1 and CDR2 from the germline V gene are MNHEY and SVGEGT. V was trimmed by 3 bases and J by 1 base, leaving 6 bases between them. The CDR3 has 13 amino acids. The CDR3 DNA sequence: TGTGCCAGCAGTTATCGGTCCCAAGAGACCCAGTACTTC. It codes for CASSYRSQETQYF.

V usage is TRBV30 and J usage is TRBJ2-7; D may be TRBD1 (5 bases). This CDR3 has 15 amino acids. CDR1 GTSNPN and CDR2 SVGIG come from the germline V gene (reference sequence). Trimming removed 0 bases from V and 3 bases from J, with 15 bases in between. The CDR3 coding sequence is TGTGCCTGGAGTGTATTCCAGGGAACAGACTACGAGCAGTACTTC. Amino acids: CAWSVFQGTDYEQYF.

J is TRBJ2-1 and V is TRBV30; D might be TRBD1 (5 bases). This CDR3 is 11 amino acids long. Deletions cut 0 bases from V and 9 bases from J, with 6 bases between. CDR1 GTSNPN and CDR2 SVGIG come from the germline V gene (reference sequence). The CDR3 nucleotides read TGTGCCTGGAGTGTAAGGGGTGAGCAGTTCTTC. Translating it yields CAWSVRGEQFF. Filled out from reference TRBV30 and TRBJ2-1, the complete variable domain reads SQTIHQWPATLVQPVGSPLSLECTVEGTSNPNLYWYRQAAGRGLQLLFYSVGIGQISSEVPQNLSASRPQDRQFILSSKKLLLSDSGFYLCAWSVRGEQFFGPGTRLTVL.

This sequence joins TRBV9 and TRBJ2-1; 12 nucleotides line up with TRBD2. V gave up 3 bases and J gave up 7 bases; unmatched junction bases: 11. The CDR3 is made up of 17 amino acids. Germline assignment: CDR1 SGDLS and CDR2 YYNGEE. CDR3 nucleotide sequence: TGTGCCAGCAGCGCGCCCATACTAGCGGGAGGAATTAATGAGCAGTTCTTC. It codes for CASSAPILAGGINEQFF.